These 27 T cell receptor beta chains originate from one sample sequenced in a study of blood T cell repertoires in COVID-19. Assay used: immunoSEQ multiplex PCR; TCRdb lists only in-frame clones, some missing. The table lists over 250,000 clones, 80% to 90% of them singletons. Source material: PBMCs or T cells enriched from blood (not recorded which). These receptors all stem from a woman aged 18-29 years who had recovered from COVID-19.

This chain links TRBV7-2 with TRBJ2-7, with 7 bases lining up with TRBD1. This CDR3 has 14 amino acids. Losses at the gene ends were 4 bases for V and 1 base for J; bases not matched to a gene: 4. Germline lookup yields CDR1 SGHTA and CDR2 FQGNSA. The CDR3 reads CASSSTGVSYEQYF. The CDR3 DNA sequence: TGTGCCAGCAGCTCAACAGGGGTTTCCTACGAGCAGTACTTC.

The rearrangement uses TRBV7-2 and TRBJ2-7; D is unresolved. Germline CDR1 is SGHTA and CDR2 is FQGNSA. The CDR3 is 14 amino acids. Trimming cost V 1 base and J 3 bases, with 10 bases left between them. The CDR3 nucleotides read TGTGCCAGCAGCTTAGTGAGTAGTTTCTACGAGCAGTACTTC. It yields the protein CASSLVSSFYEQYF.

The chain carries TRBV5-1 and TRBJ2-7; 10 positions agree with TRBD1. The CDR3 loop spans 16 amino acids. Germline CDR1 reads SGHRS; CDR2 reads YFSETQ. Trimming took 3 bases from V and 2 from J; bases not matched to a gene: 8. CDR3 in DNA: TGCGCCAGCAGCTCGTCCGGGACAGGGGTGACCTACGAGCAGTACTTC. Translation gives CASSSSGTGVTYEQYF. Filled out from reference TRBV5-1 and TRBJ2-7, the complete variable domain reads KAGVTQTPRYLIKTRGQQVTLSCSPISGHRSVSWYQQTPGQGLQFLFEYFSETQRNKGNFPGRFSGRQFSNSRSEMNVSTLELGDSALYLCASSSSGTGVTYEQYFGPGTRLTVT.

The chain has TRBV7-9 and TRBJ1-6; the match to TRBD1 covers 12 bases. The V segment lost 5 bases and the J segment 10 bases; nucleotides outside the gene matches: 6. Germline V lookup: CDR1 SEHNR, CDR2 FQNEAQ (reference sequence). The CDR3 length is 15 residues. CDR3 protein: CASSPGDRGRSPLHF. The CDR3 coding sequence is TGTGCCAGCAGCCCGGGGGACAGGGGGCGGTCACCCCTCCACTTT.

V is TRBV28 and J is TRBJ2-7; 9 nucleotides match TRBD1. V was pared by 6 bases and J by 5 bases, with 5 bases of the junction left unmatched. CDR3 size: 13 residues. CDR1 is MDHEN and CDR2 is SYDVKM in the germline V gene. The CDR3 DNA sequence: TGTGCCAGCAGCACCCGGGACAGGGACGAGCAGTACTTC. It is translated as CASSTRDRDEQYF.

The rearrangement joins TRBV7-2 to TRBJ1-2; a weak D match, TRBD1 (6 bases). V gave up 4 bases and J gave up 0 bases, with 12 bases separating them. CDR1 is SGHTA and CDR2 is FQGNSA in the germline V gene. The CDR3 loop spans 15 amino acids. The CDR3 region is CASSYTPGANYGYTF. As DNA, the CDR3 is TGTGCCAGCAGCTATACACCAGGGGCTAACTATGGCTACACCTTC.

CDR3 bases: TGTGCCAGCAGTTACGCATCCGGGGTCTATGGCTACACCTTC. Amino acid sequence: CASSYASGVYGYTF. The rearrangement joins TRBV6-2 or TRBV6-3 to TRBJ1-2; D is unclear. V shed 2 bases and J shed 4 bases, with 11 bases lying between them. Germline V gene sequence: CDR1 MNHEY, CDR2 SVGEGT. This CDR3 has 14 residues.

The sample holds a few counts of this clone. This chain uses TRBV5-8 with TRBJ1-4; weak D call: TRBD1 (5 bases). The ends were cut back, 1 base at V and 4 bases at J, with 17 bases in the middle. Germline CDR1 and CDR2: SGHTS and YDEGEE. The CDR3 has 17 amino acids. The CDR3 loop reads CASSLHMGRGDNEKLFF. The CDR3 DNA reads as TGTGCCAGCAGCTTGCATATGGGACGCGGGGATAATGAAAAACTGTTTTTT. Filled out from reference TRBV5-8 and TRBJ1-4, the complete variable domain reads EAGVTQSPTHLIKTRGQQATLRCSPISGHTSVYWYQQALGLGLQFLLWYDEGEERNRGNFPPRFSGRQFPNYSSELNVNALELEDSALYLCASSLHMGRGDNEKLFFGSGTQLSVL.

The CDR3 coding sequence is TGTGCCACCAGTGATTCTGTAGAGCACAGGGGCCTAATAGGCTATAATTCACCCCTCCACTTT. It encodes CATSDSVEHRGLIGYNSPLHF. V usage is TRBV24-1 and J usage is TRBJ1-6; 7 bases map to TRBD1. V shed 2 bases and J 3 bases; nucleotides not matched to a gene: 18. The CDR3 has 21 amino acids. Germline CDR1 and CDR2: KGHDR and SFDVKD.

This clone was found once. The chain employs TRBV20-1 and TRBJ1-5; TRBD1 might be the D (5 bases). CDR1 and CDR2 (germline): DFQATT, SNEGSKA (reference sequence). This CDR3 spans 15 amino acids. The V end was cut by 3 bases, the J end by 7 bases, with 19 bases between. CDR3 amino acids: CSASDGSGGVQPQHF. The CDR3 bases are TGCAGTGCTAGTGACGGTTCGGGGGGGGTCCAGCCCCAGCATTTT.

The V gene is TRBV7-9, the J gene TRBJ2-3; 9 nucleotides agree with TRBD2. Trimming at V came to 5 bases and at J to 6 bases, leaving 6 bases not matched to a gene. This CDR3 is built from 14 residues. The germline CDR1 and CDR2 sequences are SEHNR and FQNEAQ (reference sequence). CDR3 residues: CASSPGTSMDTQYF. The CDR3 region has the DNA TGTGCCAGCAGCCCTGGGACTAGCATGGATACGCAGTATTTT. The full variable domain, rest sourced from reference TRBV7-9 and TRBJ2-3, is DTGVSQNPRHKITKRGQNVTFRCDPISEHNRLYWYRQTLGQGPEFLTYFQNEAQLEKSRLLSDRFSAERPKGSFSTLEIQRTEQGDSAMYLCASSPGTSMDTQYFGPGTRLTVL.

The chain couples TRBV5-1 to TRBJ2-1; 7 bases agree with TRBD1. Germline V gene lookup returns CDR1 SGHRS and CDR2 YFSETQ. V trimming: 2 bases; J trimming: 7 bases; junction bases outside the gene matches: 9. This CDR3 contains 15 residues. In DNA form, the CDR3 reads TGCGCCAGCAGCTTTTTCGCGACAGGGTCAAATGAGCAGTTCTTC. This sequence encodes CASSFFATGSNEQFF.

This clone appeared a few times. Additional DNA sequences in this sample encode the identical CDR3. This sequence joins TRBV24-1 and TRBJ2-2; 12 nucleotides align to TRBD1. The V segment lost 4 bases and the J segment 5 bases; nucleotides outside the gene matches: 4. CDR3 length equals 16 residues. Germline lookup yields CDR1 KGHDR and CDR2 SFDVKD. The DNA of the CDR3 is TGTGCCACCAGTGACCCGGGACAGGGGGCGACCGGGGAGCTGTTTTTT. Its translation: CATSDPGQGATGELFF.

V and J are TRBV5-4 and TRBJ2-5, with 7 bases matching TRBD1. Germline-derived CDR1 and CDR2 are SGHNT and YYREEE (reference sequence). V lost 4 bases, J lost 3 bases, and 3 bases stayed unmatched. This CDR3 has 13 residues. The CDR3 spells CASSGRGKETQYF. CDR3 sequence (DNA): TGTGCCAGCAGCGGCAGGGGGAAAGAGACCCAGTACTTC.

CDR3 DNA: TGTGCCATCACACAGGGGGGTGTTGTCGAGCAGTACTTC. It translates to CAITQGGVVEQYF. The chain has TRBV10-3 and TRBJ2-7; TRBD1 agrees at 8 bases. V was clipped by 7 bases and J by 6 bases; unmatched bases: 8. The CDR3 loop spans 13 amino acids. Germline V lookup: CDR1 ENHRY, CDR2 SYGVKD.

The rearrangement joins TRBV10-3 to TRBJ2-7; D may be TRBD1 (9 bases). Per germline, CDR1 ENHRY and CDR2 SYGVKD. Trimming removed 0 bases at V and 6 bases at J, with 21 bases between. This CDR3 is built from 17 residues. CDR3: CAISESPGGTGNGEQYF. The CDR3 coding sequence is TGTGCCATCAGTGAGTCGCCGGGGGGGACAGGGAACGGCGAGCAGTACTTC.

The chain carries TRBV19 and TRBJ1-3; 8 bases agree with TRBD1. The trim removed 5 bases at V and 2 bases at J, leaving 8 bases unmatched. The CDR3 runs to 16 residues. In germline, CDR1 is LNHDA, CDR2 SQIVND (reference sequence). The CDR3 DNA follows: TGTGCCAGTAGTGCGTGGACAGGGCAGACTGGAAACACCATATATTTT. It codes for CASSAWTGQTGNTIYF.

The chain has TRBV6-1 and TRBJ2-2; perhaps TRBD1 as D (5 bases). The germline V gene has CDR1 MNHNS and CDR2 SASEGT. Trimming removed 3 bases from V and 3 bases from J, with 8 bases in between. The CDR3 extends over 14 amino acids. CDR3 loop: CASSDRADTGELFF. The CDR3 bases are TGTGCCAGCAGTGACAGGGCGGACACCGGGGAGCTGTTTTTT.

The chain uses TRBV5-6 and TRBJ2-7; 11 bases map to TRBD1. The V and J ends lost 4 bases and 3 bases, in that order; junction bases with no gene match: 6. CDR3 length equals 15 residues. CDR1 and CDR2 from the germline V gene are SGHDT and YYEEEE. The CDR3 is CASSPGTGGGYEQYF. DNA for the CDR3: TGTGCCAGCAGCCCGGGGACAGGGGGAGGCTACGAGCAGTACTTC.

V usage is TRBV4-1 and J usage is TRBJ1-5; 9 nucleotides line up with TRBD1. Germline trimming cut 1 base from V and 9 bases from J; bases unmatched to any gene: 4. CDR1 and CDR2 (germline): MGHRA, YSYEKL. This CDR3 region has 14 residues. The CDR3 loop reads CASSQGTGVRPQHF. CDR3 nucleotides: TGCGCCAGCAGCCAAGGGACAGGGGTACGGCCCCAGCATTTT.

The V gene is TRBV15, the J gene TRBJ2-1; 9 bases align to TRBD2. CDR1 and CDR2 (germline): LNHNV, YYDKDF (reference sequence). V was pared by 4 bases and J by 9 bases, with 10 bases of the junction left unmatched. CDR3 size: 15 residues. Here the CDR3 reads CATSNLAGVESEQFF. The DNA of the CDR3 is TGTGCCACCAGCAACTTAGCGGGAGTTGAGAGTGAGCAGTTCTTC.

This chain uses TRBV2 with TRBJ1-5; D perhaps matches TRBD1 (6 bases). The CDR3 has 14 amino acids. V dropped 6 bases and J dropped 4 bases, with 13 bases sitting between them. Germline V CDR1 and CDR2: SNHLY, FYNNEI. The CDR3 is CASSSDRRNQPQHF. In DNA, the CDR3 is TGTGCCAGCAGCAGTGACAGGAGAAATCAGCCCCAGCATTTT.

The chain recombines TRBV4-1 with TRBJ1-1; tentatively, D is TRBD1 (6 bases). V lost 1 base to trimming and J lost 0 bases, with 9 bases between them. This CDR3 spans 15 amino acids. The germline V gene has CDR1 MGHRA and CDR2 YSYEKL. This CDR3 reads CASSQATGLNTEAFF. The CDR3 DNA reads TGCGCCAGCAGCCAAGCGACAGGTCTGAACACTGAAGCTTTCTTT.

V usage is TRBV28 and J usage is TRBJ1-2; maybe TRBD1 (6 bases). Germline assignment: CDR1 MDHEN and CDR2 SYDVKM. CDR3 length equals 11 residues. V lost 6 bases to trimming and J lost 8 bases, with 10 bases between them. CDR3 DNA: TGTGCCAGCAGCTCAGGGGACGGCTACACCTTC. Translated, it gives CASSSGDGYTF.

The J gene is TRBJ1-1, the V gene TRBV6-1; 9 bases align to TRBD1. Germline CDR1 and CDR2: MNHNS and SASEGT. The CDR3 is 15 amino acids. The trim removed 3 bases at V and 5 bases at J, leaving 7 bases unmatched. CDR3 sequence reads: CASSERDRVRTEAFF. CDR3 DNA: TGTGCCAGCAGTGAGCGGGACAGGGTTCGGACTGAAGCTTTCTTT.

As concerns this clone: Other DNA variants within this sample encode the same CDR3. The chain uses TRBV28 and TRBJ1-2, with 9 bases aligning to TRBD1. J lost 5 bases, V lost 6 bases, and 4 bases had no gene match. Germline V lookup: CDR1 MDHEN, CDR2 SYDVKM. The CDR3 runs to 13 residues. As DNA, the CDR3 is TGTGCCAGCAGCCCGGGACAGGGATATGGCTACACCTTC. Translating gives CASSPGQGYGYTF.

The J gene is TRBJ1-6, the V gene TRBV19, with TRBD1 identical over 9 bases. The CDR3 contains 13 residues. CDR1 is LNHDA and CDR2 is SQIVND in the germline V gene (reference sequence). The V and J ends lost 4 bases and 14 bases, in that order; junction bases with no gene match: 6. CDR3 coding DNA: TGTGCCAGTAGTAACCCCGGGACAGGGACCCTCCACTTT. Translating it yields CASSNPGTGTLHF.